These 20 T cell receptor beta chains originate from one sample sequenced in a study of early T cells in non-severe SARS-CoV-2 infection. TCRdb independently ran MiXCR on the 5' RACE reads; one entry per CDR3 protein. The data show around 99,000 distinct CDR3 sequences, around 16% seen once. The sample was whole blood, taken at baseline. The receptors derive from an adult who was a healthcare worker with PCR-confirmed SARS-CoV-2 infection or an uninfected control (not recorded which).

The chain is built from TRBV6-1 and TRBJ2-5; D is undetermined. Germline assignment: CDR1 MNHNS and CDR2 SASEGT. Deletions cut 8 bases from V and 5 bases from J, with 9 bases between. CDR3 length: 11 amino acids. CDR3 protein: CASLRYETQYF. The DNA of the CDR3 is TGTGCCAGCCTCCGGTATGAGACCCAGTACTTC.

This clonotype was seen repeatedly, ten times or more. The V call is TRBV30, the J call TRBJ1-2, with D possibly being TRBD1 (6 bases). The ends were cut back, 2 bases at V and 5 bases at J, with 12 bases in the middle. Germline values: CDR1 GTSNPN, CDR2 SVGIG (reference sequence). The CDR3 sequence is 13 residues long. DNA of the CDR3: TGTGCCTGGAGTCTAGGGGGGCATTATGGCTACACCTTC. Encoded protein: CAWSLGGHYGYTF. Together with reference TRBV30 and TRBJ1-2, the CDR3 gives the full variable domain: SQTIHQWPATLVQPVGSPLSLECTVEGTSNPNLYWYRQAAGRGLQLLFYSVGIGQISSEVPQNLSASRPQDRQFILSSKKLLLSDSGFYLCAWSLGGHYGYTFGSGTRLTVV.

Ten or more counts support this clonotype. The chain is built from TRBV7-9 and TRBJ2-1, with TRBD2 identical over 10 bases. Trimming at V came to 5 bases and at J to 7 bases, leaving 2 bases not matched to a gene. The germline V gene encodes CDR1 SEHNR and CDR2 FQNEAQ (reference sequence). CDR3 length: 13 amino acids. CDR3 in DNA: TGTGCCAGCAGCCCACTAGCGGGAAATGAGCAGTTCTTC. As protein: CASSPLAGNEQFF.

This clonotype was seen a few times. The chain is built from TRBV7-9 and TRBJ2-1, with a tentative D call TRBD1 (6 bases). Germline loops: CDR1 SEHNR, CDR2 FQNEAQ (reference sequence). This CDR3 has 20 amino acids. V shed 0 bases and J shed 4 bases, with 25 bases lying between them. CDR3 DNA: TGTGCCAGCAGCTTAGCATCCAGGGGCCTCTCGTTGAGGGGTTACAATGAGCAGTTCTTC. Its protein is CASSLASRGLSLRGYNEQFF.

The rearrangement uses TRBV12-3 or TRBV12-4 and TRBJ1-1; TRBD1 agrees at 8 bases. The CDR3 sequence is 14 residues long. Germline trimming cut 8 bases from V and 4 bases from J; bases unmatched to any gene: 9. The CDR3 reads CASGHGRGLTEAFF. The CDR3 DNA sequence: TGTGCCAGCGGCCATGGCAGGGGGCTCACTGAAGCTTTCTTT.

The V call is TRBV27, the J call TRBJ2-5; 8 positions agree with TRBD2. This CDR3 region has 12 residues. Germline lookup yields CDR1 MNHEY and CDR2 SMNVEV (reference sequence). With 8 bases clipped from V and 5 bases from J, the junction kept 4 bases outside the gene matches. This CDR3 is CASPGGLETQYF. CDR3 nucleotide sequence: TGTGCCAGCCCGGGAGGGTTGGAGACCCAGTACTTC.

The chain uses TRBV20-1 and TRBJ2-1; D unresolved. Germline CDR1 is DFQATT and CDR2 is SNEGSKA (reference sequence). CDR3 length: 16 residues. Trimming cost V 5 bases and J 0 bases, with 17 bases left between them. This CDR3 is CSAPNHTEPSYNEQFF. CDR3 in DNA: TGCAGTGCTCCCAACCACACAGAACCCTCCTACAATGAGCAGTTCTTC.

In this sample, this clonotype turned up a few times. CDR3 in DNA: TGTGCCAGCAGGACCTCACTAGCGGGAGGGTACGAGCAGTACTTC. This sequence encodes CASRTSLAGGYEQYF. The genes are TRBV6-5 and TRBJ2-7; 13 bases are a match to TRBD2. CDR3 length: 15 residues. Trimming cost V 6 bases and J 4 bases; bases outside gene matches: 6. CDR1 and CDR2 from the germline V gene are MNHEY and SVGAGI.

This clonotype has just a few counts. This rearrangement joins TRBV20-1 to TRBJ2-3; 12 bases line up with TRBD2. The CDR3 is made up of 15 amino acids. Trimming removed 5 bases from V and 0 bases from J; junction bases left unmatched: 3. CDR1 is DFQATT and CDR2 is SNEGSKA in the germline V gene (reference sequence). As DNA, the CDR3 is TGCAGTGCTCGGACTAGCGGGACTAGCACAGATACGCAGTATTTT. As protein: CSARTSGTSTDTQYF.

This clonotype was detected many times. The CDR3 spells CSAPWTPSSYEQYF. CDR3 nucleotide sequence: TGCAGTGCTCCTTGGACACCTAGCTCCTACGAGCAGTACTTC. V gene TRBV20-1 combines with J gene TRBJ2-7, with a weak D call TRBD1 (5 bases). This CDR3 has 14 amino acids. V was shortened by 5 bases and J by 0 bases, with 14 bases between the two germline ends. Germline V gene sequence: CDR1 DFQATT, CDR2 SNEGSKA (reference sequence).

DNA for the CDR3: TGCGCCAGCAGCTTTGCGGCGGGAGGATCCAATGAGCAGTTCTTC. Its translation: CASSFAAGGSNEQFF. The chain uses TRBV5-1 and TRBJ2-1; 8 bases match TRBD2. Germline V gives CDR1 SGHRS, CDR2 YFSETQ. CDR3 length equals 15 residues. The V segment lost 2 bases and the J segment 6 bases; nucleotides outside the gene matches: 7.

The J gene is TRBJ2-3, the V gene TRBV20-1; 9 positions agree with TRBD2. Germline CDR1 and CDR2: DFQATT and SNEGSKA (reference sequence). This CDR3 spans 15 amino acids. The junction had 7 bases not matched to a gene; V was cut back by 1 base and J by 5 bases. In nucleotides, the CDR3 is TGCAGTGCTAGAGGCGATAGCGGGAGTCGAGATACGCAGTATTTT. Amino acid sequence: CSARGDSGSRDTQYF.

This clonotype has only a few counts. The chain carries TRBV20-1 and TRBJ2-7; D might be TRBD2 (5 bases). Germline loops: CDR1 DFQATT, CDR2 SNEGSKA (reference sequence). CDR3 length equals 12 residues. With 2 bases removed from V and 2 bases from J, the gap between germline ends came to 7 bases. The CDR3 sequence: CSARYSAYEQYF. DNA for the CDR3: TGCAGTGCTAGATATAGCGCCTACGAGCAGTACTTC.

This chain links TRBV27 with TRBJ1-2; 10 bases are a match to TRBD1. V was clipped by 5 bases and J by 7 bases; unmatched bases: 10. The CDR3 runs 15 residues. The germline V gene has CDR1 MNHEY and CDR2 SMNVEV (reference sequence). CDR3 DNA: TGTGCCAGCAGTCCTTCTCCTCGGACAGGGGGTGGCTACACCTTC. This translates into CASSPSPRTGGGYTF.

This clonotype was counted ten times or more. The J gene is TRBJ2-7, the V gene TRBV28; D gene uncertain. Germline V gene sequence: CDR1 MDHEN, CDR2 SYDVKM. Trimming pared 3 bases from V and 3 bases from J, leaving 9 bases between. The CDR3 contains 13 residues. The CDR3 reads CASSFRANYEQYF. Written as DNA, the CDR3 is TGTGCCAGCAGTTTTAGGGCCAACTACGAGCAGTACTTC.

The chain joins TRBV11-2 to TRBJ2-7, with D possibly TRBD2 on 6 matching bases. The CDR3 is made up of 12 amino acids. Germline V gives CDR1 SGHAT, CDR2 FQNNGV. V was pared by 6 bases and J by 2 bases, with 8 bases between. The CDR3, as DNA: TGTGCCAGCAGTCTAGCGACCTACGAGCAGTACTTC. This gives the protein CASSLATYEQYF.

This sequence joins TRBV6-1 and TRBJ2-1; D gene unclear. Germline V gives CDR1 MNHNS, CDR2 SASEGT. The CDR3 length is 12 residues. The V gene lost 10 bases and the J gene lost 8 bases, with 15 bases spanning the gap. Here the CDR3 DNA reads TGTGCCACCAACCAGGCGGTCCATGAGCAGTTCTTC. Its translation: CATNQAVHEQFF.

This clonotype was counted a few times. This chain links TRBV30 with TRBJ2-7, with D unresolved. The V end lost 8 bases, the J end lost 5 bases, and 22 bases lay between the germline ends. Germline V gene lookup returns CDR1 GTSNPN and CDR2 SVGIG (reference sequence). This CDR3 comprises 14 residues. This chain's CDR3 is CAGIPYSRPDEQYF. The CDR3 DNA follows: TGTGCCGGAATTCCTTACTCCAGACCCGACGAGCAGTACTTC.

The CDR3 region is CASSLNLHYEQYF. For the CDR3, the DNA is TGCGCCAGCAGCTTGAATCTCCACTACGAGCAGTACTTC. The chain links TRBV5-1 to TRBJ2-7, with unresolved D. The CDR3 totals 13 residues. The V and J ends lost 1 base and 3 bases respectively, with 8 bases between them. Germline CDR1 is SGHRS and CDR2 is YFSETQ.

A few counts support this clonotype. The CDR3 loop is CASSIGLASTGELFF. The CDR3 DNA is TGTGCCAGTAGTATAGGGCTAGCGAGCACCGGGGAGCTGTTTTTT. The rearrangement links TRBV19 to TRBJ2-2, with D maybe TRBD2 (6 bases). The V end lost 1 base, the J end lost 4 bases, and 10 bases lay between the germline ends. From germline, CDR1 is LNHDA and CDR2 SQIVND (reference sequence). This CDR3 comprises 15 residues. Full variable domain (rest looked up from reference TRBV19 and TRBJ2-2): DGGITQSPKYLFRKEGQNVTLSCEQNLNHDAMYWYRQDPGQGLRLIYYSQIVNDFQKGDIAEGYSVSREKKESFPLTVTSAQKNPTAFYLCASSIGLASTGELFFGEGSRLTVL.